This is a list of T cell receptor beta chains from one sample in a study of blood T cells in healthy people across ages. A single record per CDR3 protein comes from TCRdb applying MiXCR to the 5' RACE reads. Here the sample spans around 1,600,000 distinct CDR3 sequences, about 42% being singletons. Sample: blood. The source is a woman under 30 in good health. Both conserved end residues are part of each CDR3. Fields, in order: J gene, V gene, D gene, clone size, CDR3 protein, CDR3 DNA. D genes are given only for firm matches. The size field is filled for only some rows; it gives once, few, many or a size class.

J: TRBJ2-7; V: TRBV5-4; D: NA; size: NA; CDR3: CASSLKDGSSYEQYF; DNA: TGTGCCAGCAGCTTGAAGGACGGGAGCTCCTACGAGCAGTACTTC
J: TRBJ1-1; V: TRBV6-1; D: NA; size: few; CDR3: CASTSTGTVTEAFF; DNA: TGTGCCAGCACTAGTACAGGGACGGTCACTGAAGCTTTCTTT
J: TRBJ1-1; V: TRBV6-5; D: NA; size: NA; CDR3: CASRNEGVWTEAFF; DNA: TGTGCCAGCAGGAACGAGGGGGTTTGGACTGAAGCTTTCTTT
J: TRBJ1-1; V: TRBV4-1; D: NA; size: NA; CDR3: CASRGTLKGTEAFF; DNA: TGCGCCAGCAGGGGGACCTTAAAAGGTACTGAAGCTTTCTTT
J: TRBJ2-2; V: TRBV24-1; D: TRBD1; size: NA; CDR3: CATSEGTGEKTGELFF; DNA: TGTGCCACCAGTGAGGGGACAGGGGAGAAAACCGGGGAGCTGTTTTTT
J: TRBJ2-3; V: TRBV6-2/TRBV6-3; D: NA; size: few; CDR3: CASSYLGPDTQYF; DNA: TGTGCCAGCAGTTACTTGGGGCCAGATACGCAGTATTTT
J: TRBJ1-5; V: TRBV12-3/TRBV12-4; D: TRBD1; size: NA; CDR3: CASSLTGLSNQPRHF; DNA: TGTGCCAGCAGCTTGACAGGGTTGAGCAATCAGCCCCGGCATTTT
J: TRBJ2-7; V: TRBV7-9; D: TRBD2; size: few; CDR3: CATSRGTSGSYEQYF; DNA: TGTGCCACCTCGCGGGGGACTAGCGGGAGCTACGAGCAGTACTTC
J: TRBJ1-2; V: TRBV7-9; D: NA; size: few; CDR3: CASSPELGDQNYGYTF; DNA: TGTGCCAGCAGCCCCGAACTGGGGGACCAGAACTATGGCTACACCTTC
J: TRBJ2-1; V: TRBV6-6; D: NA; size: NA; CDR3: CASRGPRGGEQFF; DNA: TGTGCCAGCAGGGGTCCGAGGGGGGGGGAGCAGTTCTTC
J: TRBJ1-5; V: TRBV2; D: NA; size: NA; CDR3: CASSEDSAQPQHF; DNA: TGTGCCAGCAGTGAGGACAGCGCCCAGCCCCAGCATTTT
J: TRBJ2-3; V: TRBV20-1; D: TRBD2; size: few; CDR3: CSAAGTSGGTDTQYF; DNA: TGCAGTGCCGCCGGGACTAGCGGGGGCACAGATACGCAGTATTTT
J: TRBJ2-5; V: TRBV20-1; D: TRBD2; size: NA; CDR3: CSARDYRGLAGGIQETQYF; DNA: TGCAGTGCTAGAGATTACCGAGGACTAGCGGGAGGAATCCAAGAGACCCAGTACTTC
J: TRBJ2-7; V: TRBV6-2/TRBV6-3; D: TRBD1; size: few; CDR3: CASSYSRDSAYEQYF; DNA: TGTGCCAGCAGTTACTCCCGGGACAGTGCCTACGAGCAGTACTTC
J: TRBJ2-7; V: TRBV6-5; D: NA; size: NA; CDR3: CASSSVDGYEQYF; DNA: TGTGCCAGCAGTTCCGTGGACGGTTACGAGCAGTACTTC
J: TRBJ2-1; V: TRBV12-3/TRBV12-4; D: NA; size: few; CDR3: CASSPPWGVSGNLYNEQFF; DNA: TGTGCCAGCAGCCCCCCATGGGGGGTGAGCGGAAACTTGTACAATGAGCAGTTCTTC
J: TRBJ2-3; V: TRBV9; D: NA; size: few; CDR3: CASSVRGESTDTQYF; DNA: TGTGCCAGCAGCGTTCGCGGGGAGAGCACAGATACGCAGTATTTT
J: TRBJ2-3; V: TRBV30; D: TRBD2; size: few; CDR3: CAWSVRSGLAGASRGSDTQYF; DNA: TGTGCCTGGAGTGTACGTTCCGGACTAGCGGGGGCTAGCAGGGGTTCAGATACGCAGTATTTT
J: TRBJ2-3; V: TRBV4-3; D: NA; size: once; CDR3: CASSQEGRPDTQYF; DNA: TGCGCCAGCAGCCAAGAGGGGCGACCAGATACGCAGTATTTT
J: TRBJ2-1; V: TRBV4-3; D: NA; size: few; CDR3: CASSQPFGNEQFF; DNA: TGCGCCAGCAGCCAACCCTTCGGTAATGAGCAGTTCTTC
J: TRBJ2-3; V: TRBV19; D: NA; size: NA; CDR3: CASTPDVGSTDTQYF; DNA: TGTGCCAGTACCCCGGACGTCGGGAGCACAGATACGCAGTATTTT
J: TRBJ1-2; V: TRBV29-1; D: NA; size: NA; CDR3: CSGLDGNYGYTF; DNA: TGCAGCGGCTTGGACGGAAACTATGGCTACACCTTC
J: TRBJ2-7; V: TRBV4-3; D: NA; size: NA; CDR3: CASSQVWTAQREQYF; DNA: TGCGCCAGCAGCCAAGTTTGGACAGCTCAGCGCGAGCAGTACTTC
J: TRBJ2-2; V: TRBV11-3; D: NA; size: NA; CDR3: CASSPTRQNTGELFF; DNA: TGTGCCAGCAGCCCCACACGGCAGAACACCGGGGAGCTGTTTTTT
J: TRBJ2-1; V: TRBV7-2; D: TRBD2; size: few; CDR3: CASSSGGANYNEQFF; DNA: TGTGCCAGCAGCTCCGGGGGGGCAAACTACAATGAGCAGTTCTTC
J: TRBJ1-2; V: TRBV7-9; D: NA; size: NA; CDR3: CASSTSGANYGYTF; DNA: TGTGCCAGCAGCACCTCAGGAGCTAACTATGGCTACACCTTC
J: TRBJ1-1; V: TRBV19; D: NA; size: NA; CDR3: CASSPPTRGSEAFF; DNA: TGTGCCAGTAGTCCACCCACGCGGGGGAGTGAAGCTTTCTTT
J: TRBJ2-3; V: TRBV3-1; D: NA; size: NA; CDR3: CASSQEQDFATDTQYF; DNA: TGTGCCAGCAGCCAAGAGCAGGACTTCGCGACAGATACGCAGTATTTT